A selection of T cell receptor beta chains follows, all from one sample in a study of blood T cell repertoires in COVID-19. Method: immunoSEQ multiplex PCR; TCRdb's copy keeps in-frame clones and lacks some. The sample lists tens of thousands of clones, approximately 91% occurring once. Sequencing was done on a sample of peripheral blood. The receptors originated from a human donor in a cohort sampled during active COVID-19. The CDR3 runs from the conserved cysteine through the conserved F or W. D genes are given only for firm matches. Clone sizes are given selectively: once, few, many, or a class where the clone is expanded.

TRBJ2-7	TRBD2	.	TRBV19	TGTGCCAGTAGTACCCCAGGGACTAGCGGCGACGAGCAGTACTTC	CASSTPGTSGDEQYF
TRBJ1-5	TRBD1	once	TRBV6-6	TGTGCCAGCAGACAGGGGAACCAGCCCCAGCATTTT	CASRQGNQPQHF
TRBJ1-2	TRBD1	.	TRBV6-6	TGTGCCAGCAGAACACAGGGGACTGGCTACACCTTC	CASRTQGTGYTF
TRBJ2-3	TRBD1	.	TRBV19	TGTGCCAGTAGACTAAAGGGACAGGGTGCCCTCTACACAGATACGCAGTATTTT	CASRLKGQGALYTDTQYF
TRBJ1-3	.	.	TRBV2	TGTGCCAGCAGTGGCGGGGCCTCCAGGGGAAACACCATATATTTT	CASSGGASRGNTIYF
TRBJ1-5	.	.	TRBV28	TGTGCCAGCAGGTCCGGGAGCAATCAGCCCCAGCATTTT	CASRSGSNQPQHF
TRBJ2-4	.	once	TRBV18	TGTGCCAGCTGCGCTCTAACAGGGAGCGAAAACATTCAGTACTTC	CASCALTGSENIQYF
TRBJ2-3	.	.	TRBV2	TGTGCCAGCAGTGAAGCGTCTAGCGTCACAGATACGCAGTATTTT	CASSEASSVTDTQYF
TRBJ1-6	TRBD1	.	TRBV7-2	TGTGCCAGCAGCTTACAGGCAGGGGGGTGGGATAATTCACCCCTCCACTTT	CASSLQAGGWDNSPLHF
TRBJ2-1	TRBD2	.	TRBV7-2	TGTGCCAGCAGCTTGCAGAGCGGGGGGCCGGGTGAGCAGTTCTTC	CASSLQSGGPGEQFF
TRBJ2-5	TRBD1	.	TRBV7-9	TGTGCCAGCAGCTTCGGACAGGGTGGAGGAGAGACCCAGTACTTC	CASSFGQGGGETQYF
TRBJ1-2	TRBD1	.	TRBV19	TGTGCCAGTAGTATAGCCCCTACAGGGGGTAACTATGGCTACACCTTC	CASSIAPTGGNYGYTF
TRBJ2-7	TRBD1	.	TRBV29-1	TGCAGCGTTACCGGGACAGAGTCCTACGAGCAGTACTTC	CSVTGTESYEQYF
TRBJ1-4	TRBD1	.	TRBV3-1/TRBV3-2	TGTGCCAGCAGCCAAGGCGACAGGGGCGCTAATGAAAAACTGTTTTTT	CASSQGDRGANEKLFF
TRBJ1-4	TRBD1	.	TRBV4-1	TGCGCCAGCAGCCAAGTGGGACAGAATGAAAAACTGTTTTTT	CASSQVGQNEKLFF
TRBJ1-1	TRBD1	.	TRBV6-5	TGTGCCAGCACCTTCGGACAGGGGGCCACTGAAGCTTTCTTT	CASTFGQGATEAFF
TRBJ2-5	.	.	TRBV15	TGTGCCACCAGCACGGGGAACAGGGGACTCGCAGAGACCCAGTACTTC	CATSTGNRGLAETQYF
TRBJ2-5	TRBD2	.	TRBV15	TGTGCCACCAGCGGGGCTAGCGGGAGGGCTGGAGAGACCCAGTACTTC	CATSGASGRAGETQYF
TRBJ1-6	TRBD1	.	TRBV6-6	TGTGCCAGCAGTTACCCCCCGGGACAGGGGTCACCCCTCCACTTT	CASSYPPGQGSPLHF
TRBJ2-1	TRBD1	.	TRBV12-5	TGTGCTAGTGGTTTGGTAGTCGAGGGACAGGGCCGGGTTCCTGTCTACAATGAGCAGTTCTTC	CASGLVVEGQGRVPVYNEQFF
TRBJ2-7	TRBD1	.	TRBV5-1	TGCGCCAGCAGCTTGGCCGGCAGGGGGCAGGAGCAGTACTTC	CASSLAGRGQEQYF
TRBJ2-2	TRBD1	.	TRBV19	TGTGCCAGTAGTATAAGGACAGGGGGGTATACCGGGGAGCTGTTTTTT	CASSIRTGGYTGELFF
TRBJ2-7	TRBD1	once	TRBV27	TGTGCCAGCAGTTTCGACAGGGGGGGCGAGCAGTACTTC	CASSFDRGGEQYF
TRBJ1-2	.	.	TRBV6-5	TGTGCCAGCACTACACCCCAGGGGGGCTACACCTTC	CASTTPQGGYTF
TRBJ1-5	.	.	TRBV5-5	TGTGCCAGCAGCTTTTATTCCGGCAATCAGCCCCAGCATTTT	CASSFYSGNQPQHF
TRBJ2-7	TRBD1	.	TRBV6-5	TGTGCCAGCAGCAGGGGACAGGGGGCCTACGAGCAGTACTTC	CASSRGQGAYEQYF
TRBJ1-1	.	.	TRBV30	TGTGCCTGGAGAGGAGGGCCCACTGAAGCTTTCTTT	CAWRGGPTEAFF
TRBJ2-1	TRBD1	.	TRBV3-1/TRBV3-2	TGTGCCAGCACCTACTCGACAGGGTATATTGAGCAGTTCTTC	CASTYSTGYIEQFF
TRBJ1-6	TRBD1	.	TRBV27	TGTGCCAGCAGTACCGGGACAGGGAATTCACCCCTCCACTTT	CASSTGTGNSPLHF
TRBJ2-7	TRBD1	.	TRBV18	TGTGCCAGCTCACCCGGGACAGGGTTCGACGAGCAGTACTTC	CASSPGTGFDEQYF
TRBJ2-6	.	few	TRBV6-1	TGTGCCAGCAGTGAAGATGGTGCAGGGTGGGATTTCTCTGGGGCCAACGTCCTGACTTTC	CASSEDGAGWDFSGANVLTF
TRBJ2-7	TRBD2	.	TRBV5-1	TGCGCCAGCAGCCGGGGGGGGCAGCTGGACGAGCAGTACTTC	CASSRGGQLDEQYF
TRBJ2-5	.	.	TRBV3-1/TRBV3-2	TGTGCCAGCAGCCGCCAGCGCAACCAAGAGACCCAGTACTTC	CASSRQRNQETQYF
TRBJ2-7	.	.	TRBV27	TGTGCCAGCAGTTTACCGTCCTACGAGCAGTACTTC	CASSLPSYEQYF
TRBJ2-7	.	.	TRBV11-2	TGTGCCAGCAGCTTAGGACAGCCGGGTATATACGAGCAGTACTTC	CASSLGQPGIYEQYF
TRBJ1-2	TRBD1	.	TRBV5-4	TGTGCCAGCAGCTTCAGGGGGGCTTCTAACTATGGCTACACCTTC	CASSFRGASNYGYTF
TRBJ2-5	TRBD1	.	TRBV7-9	TGTGCCAGCAGCTCAGGGGACAGGGGTGGGCAAGAGACCCAGTACTTC	CASSSGDRGGQETQYF
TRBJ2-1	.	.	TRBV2	TGTGCCAGCACCCAGCCCGTTGGGGCCTTAAATGAGCAGTTCTTC	CASTQPVGALNEQFF
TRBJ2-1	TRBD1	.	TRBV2	TGTGCCAGCAGCCGGGACAGGGAAAATGAGCAGTTCTTC	CASSRDRENEQFF
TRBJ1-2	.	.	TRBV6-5	TGTGCCAGCAGTTACTCGAGACAGGACTATGGCTACACCTTC	CASSYSRQDYGYTF
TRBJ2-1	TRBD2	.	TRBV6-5	TGTGCCAGCAGTCTCGGGGGGTCTAGTAATGAGCAGTTCTTC	CASSLGGSSNEQFF
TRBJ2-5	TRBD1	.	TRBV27	TGTGCCAGCAGTAGAGGACAGGGCCAAGAGACCCAGTACTTC	CASSRGQGQETQYF
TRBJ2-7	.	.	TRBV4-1	TGCGCCAGCAGCCAAGCGAGGGGGACCTACGAGCAGTACTTC	CASSQARGTYEQYF
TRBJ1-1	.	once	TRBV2	TGTGCCAGCAGAAATCGGGGGAACACTGAAGCTTTCTTT	CASRNRGNTEAFF
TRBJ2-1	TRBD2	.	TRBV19	TGTGCCAGTAGTCCCCGAGGGCAGCCGGGACTAGCGAACAATGAGCAGTTCTTC	CASSPRGQPGLANNEQFF
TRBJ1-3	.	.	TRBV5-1	TGCGCCAGCAGCTTGCTTCCAGGGGCTTCTGGAAACACCATATATTTT	CASSLLPGASGNTIYF
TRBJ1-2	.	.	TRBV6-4	TGTGCCAGCAGTGACTCAGGGGCCTATGGCTACACCTTC	CASSDSGAYGYTF
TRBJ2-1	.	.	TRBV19	TGTGCCAGTAGTCTTTCCGCGGGGGCCCCTTACAATGAGCAGTTCTTC	CASSLSAGAPYNEQFF
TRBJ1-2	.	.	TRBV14	TGTGCCAGCAGCCAAGTAGGAGTAGGCCATGGCTACACCTTC	CASSQVGVGHGYTF
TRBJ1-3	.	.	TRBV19	TGTGCCAGCCTCGGGGGGGGAGCTGGAAACACCATATATTTT	CASLGGGAGNTIYF
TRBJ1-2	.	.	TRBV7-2	TGTGCCAGCAGCTTAGGGTCCGGGGGATCGGGCTACACCTTC	CASSLGSGGSGYTF